Sequencing of this TCR beta chain was carried out in a study of response to subunit inactivated influenza vaccine. MiXCR was run by TCRdb on the RT-PCR reads, yielding one entry per CDR3 protein. The sample lists 450,000 to 700,000 distinct CDR3 sequences, around 15% occurring once. In the case of this clonotype: Its antigen is currently unknown.

Germline assignment: CDR1 SGHAT and CDR2 FQNNGV. V gave up 5 bases and J gave up 0 bases; unmatched junction bases: 5. This CDR3 is built from 16 residues. Broader study findings: The study's authors posited that every seasonal influenza vaccination enlists few new T cells.

The material sequenced was PBMCs from blood, taken roughly 12 days after vaccination. This sequence was found in a man in his fifties or sixties who received an inactivated influenza vaccine. J is TRBJ2-2 and V is TRBV11-2; 8 bases agree with TRBD2. This CDR3 is CASSRRGGPNTGELFF. The CDR3 nucleotides read TGTGCCAGCAGCCGCCGGGGGGGCCCGAACACCGGGGAGCTGTTTTTT.